The present TCR beta chain was sequenced within a study of blood T cell repertoires in COVID-19 (TCRdb year 2020). About the investigation overall: Samples covering the acute and convalescent phases of COVID-19 were provided by collaborators in the United States, Italy and Spain. The prospective study material was composed of cDNA or gDNA derived from T cells, B-cell-depleted T cells, or PBMCs. Deeply sampled blood TCRbeta repertoires from subjects exposed to, actively infected with, or recovered from COVID-19 were included in the dataset. The repertoires were released in a freely available public database meant as a resource for research on the immune response to SARS-CoV-2. Samples came from the ongoing ImmuneRACE study (first 160 participants) plus 1,254 subjects from 6 global collaborators. A de-identified subject ID, COVID-19 status, age in years and sex were almost always included in the sample metadata. Where HLA class I and class II types were available, the types were taken from metadata supplied by the sample provider, not from assay-based typing. Study-level results and caveats: The quantity of clinical and demographic metadata differed by source and by participant and was supplied without curation.

The immunoSEQ Assay, a bias-controlled multiplex PCR, was used to amplify TCRbeta CDR3 regions from genomic DNA. As for the authors' bioinformatics: Within the assay, amplification of reference gene primers was used to estimate how many nucleated cells each sample contained. To quantify the absolute abundance of each unique TCRbeta CDR3 rearrangement, sequence reads were collapsed and filtered. Productive Simpson clonality was computed per sample as the square root of Simpson's diversity index over productive rearrangements. The source is immuneACCESS, and TCRdb retained only in-frame sequences with V and J called. Part of the clones is not carried over; for the studies checked, unresolved V genes explain less than half of this, and the remainder is unexplained. From that table come the V and J calls and clone size; the DNA was used to work out D and trimming. The sample contains approximately 300,000 clones, approximately 84% of them found a single time. Together, the top ten hold more than 9% of the sample.

About this clone: Its target antigen remains unknown. No much larger clonotype is one base removed from it; base qualities were not supplied.

Participants in the prospective study were aged roughly 18 to 100 years, lived in 24 United States geographic areas, and enrolled through a virtual design. Cohort assignment in the prospective study relied on participant-reported clinical history from a screening survey and a study questionnaire. For ImmuneRACE Cohort 3, a participant was defined as recovered based on two consecutive negative NP/OP PCR tests, clearance by a healthcare professional, or resolution of symptoms. Mobile phlebotomists in the prospective study collected whole blood, serum and a nasopharyngeal or oropharyngeal swab from every participant. Prospective study participants could optionally give additional blood draws and questionnaires over a 2-month period. Before DNA extraction, blood samples from the prospective study were shipped at room temperature or frozen. The CDR3, cysteine through phenylalanine, is 16 amino acids long. Of all the DNA, just the CDR3 is kept, 48 bases in frame from base 1. According to the germline V gene, CDR1 reads SGHRS and CDR2 reads YFSETQ. V lost 0 bases and J lost 2 bases; the stretch between them is 12 bases long.

This receptor was obtained from a woman aged 18-35 years who had recovered from COVID-19. The chain was built from TRBV5-1 and TRBJ2-1; the D gene cannot be named for sure. Sequenced sample: PBMCs or T cells enriched from blood (not recorded which). The CDR3 reads as follows: CASSLASLPPYNEQFF. The DNA sequence is given as TGCGCCAGCAGCTTGGCGTCCCTACCACCCTACAATGAGCAGTTCTTC. Beyond the CDR3, the reference TRBV5-1 and TRBJ2-1 genes provide the residues; the full variable domain reads: KAGVTQTPRYLIKTRGQQVTLSCSPISGHRSVSWYQQTPGQGLQFLFEYFSETQRNKGNFPGRFSGRQFSNSRSEMNVSTLELGDSALYLCASSLASLPPYNEQFFGPGTRLTVL.